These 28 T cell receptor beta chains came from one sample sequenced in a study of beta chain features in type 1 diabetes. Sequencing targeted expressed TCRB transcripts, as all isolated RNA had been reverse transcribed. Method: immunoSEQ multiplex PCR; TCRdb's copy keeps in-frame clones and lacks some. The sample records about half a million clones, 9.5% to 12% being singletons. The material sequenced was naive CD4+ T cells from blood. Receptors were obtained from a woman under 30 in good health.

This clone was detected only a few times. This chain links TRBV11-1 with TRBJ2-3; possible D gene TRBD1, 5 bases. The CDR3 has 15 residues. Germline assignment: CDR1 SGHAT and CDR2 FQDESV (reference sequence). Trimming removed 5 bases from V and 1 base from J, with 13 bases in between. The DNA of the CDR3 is TGTGCCAGCAGCGATAGGGGCCTCGGCACAGATACGCAGTATTTT. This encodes CASSDRGLGTDTQYF.

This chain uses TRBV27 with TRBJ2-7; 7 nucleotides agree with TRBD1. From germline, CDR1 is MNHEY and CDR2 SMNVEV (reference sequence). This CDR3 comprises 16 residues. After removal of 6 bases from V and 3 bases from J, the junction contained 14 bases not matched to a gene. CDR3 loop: CASSTPRGLAGYEQYF. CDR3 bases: TGTGCCAGCAGCACCCCTAGGGGGCTAGCCGGCTACGAGCAGTACTTC.

CDR3: CASSLSHTAYEQYF. The CDR3 coding sequence is TGTGCCAGCAGCTTAAGCCATACCGCTTACGAGCAGTACTTC. This sequence joins TRBV7-9 and TRBJ2-7; D unresolved. CDR3 length: 14 amino acids. The germline gives CDR1 SEHNR, CDR2 FQNEAQ (reference sequence). V was pared by 2 bases and J by 4 bases, with 12 bases between.

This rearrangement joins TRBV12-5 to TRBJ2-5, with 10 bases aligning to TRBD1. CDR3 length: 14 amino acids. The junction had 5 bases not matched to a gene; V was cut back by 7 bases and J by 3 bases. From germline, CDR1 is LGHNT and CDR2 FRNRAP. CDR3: CASDSGTGEETQYF. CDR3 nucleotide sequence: TGTGCTAGTGACTCGGGGACAGGGGAAGAGACCCAGTACTTC.

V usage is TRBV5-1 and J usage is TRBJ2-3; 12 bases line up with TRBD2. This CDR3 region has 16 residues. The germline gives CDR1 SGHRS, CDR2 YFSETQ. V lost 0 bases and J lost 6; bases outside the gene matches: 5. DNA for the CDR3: TGCGCCAGCAGCTTGGAGGCTAGCGGGAGGGCGGATACGCAGTATTTT. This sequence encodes CASSLEASGRADTQYF.

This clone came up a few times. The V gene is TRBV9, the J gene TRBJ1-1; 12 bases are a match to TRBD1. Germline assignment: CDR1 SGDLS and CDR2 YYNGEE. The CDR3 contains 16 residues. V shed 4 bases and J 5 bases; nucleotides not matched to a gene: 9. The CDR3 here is CASSLSPGQGATEAFF. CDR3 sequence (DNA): TGTGCCAGCAGCCTTTCCCCGGGACAGGGGGCGACTGAAGCTTTCTTT.

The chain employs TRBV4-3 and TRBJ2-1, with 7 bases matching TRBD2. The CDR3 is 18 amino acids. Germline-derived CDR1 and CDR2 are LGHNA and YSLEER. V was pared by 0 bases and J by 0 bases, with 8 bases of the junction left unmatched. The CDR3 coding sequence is TGCGCCAGCAGCCAAGATGGTGGGCGCGGGAGCTCCTACAATGAGCAGTTCTTC. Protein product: CASSQDGGRGSSYNEQFF.

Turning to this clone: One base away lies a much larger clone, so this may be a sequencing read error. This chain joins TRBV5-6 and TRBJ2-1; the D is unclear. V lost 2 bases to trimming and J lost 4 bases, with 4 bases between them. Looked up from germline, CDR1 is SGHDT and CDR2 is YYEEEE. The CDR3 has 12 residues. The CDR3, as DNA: TGTGCCAGCAGCTTCGGGTACAATGAGCAGTTCTTC. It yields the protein CASSFGYNEQFF. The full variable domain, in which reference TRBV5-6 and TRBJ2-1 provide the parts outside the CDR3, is DAGVTQSPTHLIKTRGQQVTLRCSPKSGHDTVSWYQQALGQGPQFIFQYYEEEERQRGNFPDRFSGHQFPNYSSELNVNALLLGDSALYLCASSFGYNEQFFGPGTRLTVL.

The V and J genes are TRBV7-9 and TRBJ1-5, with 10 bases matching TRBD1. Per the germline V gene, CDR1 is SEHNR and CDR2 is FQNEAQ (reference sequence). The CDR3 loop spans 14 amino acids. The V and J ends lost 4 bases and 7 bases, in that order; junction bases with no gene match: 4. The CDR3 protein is CASSWETGGQPQHF. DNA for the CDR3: TGTGCCAGCAGCTGGGAGACAGGGGGCCAGCCCCAGCATTTT.

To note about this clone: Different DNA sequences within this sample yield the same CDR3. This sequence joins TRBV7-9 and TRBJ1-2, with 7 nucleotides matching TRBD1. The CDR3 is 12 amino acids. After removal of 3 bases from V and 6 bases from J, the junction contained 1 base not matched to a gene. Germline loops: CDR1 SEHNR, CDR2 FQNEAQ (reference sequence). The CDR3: CASSLTGHGYTF. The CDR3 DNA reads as TGTGCCAGCAGCTTGACAGGGCATGGCTACACCTTC.

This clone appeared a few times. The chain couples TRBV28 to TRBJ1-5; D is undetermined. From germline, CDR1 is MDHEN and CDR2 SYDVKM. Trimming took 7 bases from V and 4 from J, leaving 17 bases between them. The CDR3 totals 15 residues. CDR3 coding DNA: TGTGCCAGCACCCAGGTCGAGGGAATAAATCAGCCCCAGCATTTT. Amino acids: CASTQVEGINQPQHF.

CDR3 residues: CAWSVLLGSTDTQYF. CDR3 in DNA: TGTGCCTGGAGTGTACTCCTCGGAAGCACAGATACGCAGTATTTT. The chain links TRBV30 to TRBJ2-3; the D is unclear. V was clipped by 0 bases and J by 0 bases, with 10 bases between them. This CDR3 has 15 amino acids. Looked up from germline, CDR1 is GTSNPN and CDR2 is SVGIG (reference sequence).

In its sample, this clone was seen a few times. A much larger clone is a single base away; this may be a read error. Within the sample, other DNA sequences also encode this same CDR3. The CDR3, as DNA: TGTGCCAGCTCACCGGACCAAGAGACCCAGTACTTC. Protein sequence: CASSPDQETQYF. The chain links TRBV18 to TRBJ2-5; D is unclear. Trimming removed 3 bases at V and 0 bases at J, with 2 bases between. Germline values: CDR1 KGHSH, CDR2 LQKENI. The CDR3 contains 12 residues.

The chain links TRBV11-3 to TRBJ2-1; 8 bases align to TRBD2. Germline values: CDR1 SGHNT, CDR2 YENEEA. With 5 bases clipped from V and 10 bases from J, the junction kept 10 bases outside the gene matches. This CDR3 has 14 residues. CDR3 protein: CASSRIGGDEEQFF. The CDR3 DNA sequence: TGTGCCAGCAGCCGTATCGGGGGGGATGAAGAGCAGTTCTTC.

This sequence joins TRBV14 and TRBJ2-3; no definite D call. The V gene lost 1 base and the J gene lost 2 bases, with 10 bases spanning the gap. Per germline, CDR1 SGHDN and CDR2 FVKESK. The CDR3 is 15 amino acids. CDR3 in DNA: TGTGCCAGCAGCCAAGCCACCACCTACACAGATACGCAGTATTTT. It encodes CASSQATTYTDTQYF.

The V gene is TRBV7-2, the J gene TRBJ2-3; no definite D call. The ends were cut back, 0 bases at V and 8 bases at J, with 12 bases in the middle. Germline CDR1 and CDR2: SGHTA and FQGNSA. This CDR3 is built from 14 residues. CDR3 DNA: TGTGCCAGCAGCTTAGCGCTAACGCAGACTACGCAGTATTTT. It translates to CASSLALTQTTQYF.

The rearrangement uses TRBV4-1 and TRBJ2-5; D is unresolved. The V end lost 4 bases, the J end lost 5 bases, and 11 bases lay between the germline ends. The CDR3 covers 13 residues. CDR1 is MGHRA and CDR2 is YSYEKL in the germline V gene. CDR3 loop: CASSLNQMETQYF. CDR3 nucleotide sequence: TGCGCCAGCAGCCTCAATCAGATGGAGACCCAGTACTTC.

The CDR3 reads CASSAQGSYTGELFF. CDR3 coding DNA: TGTGCCAGCAGCGCCCAGGGTTCCTACACCGGGGAGCTGTTTTTT. This chain links TRBV7-3 with TRBJ2-2, with D possibly TRBD1 on 5 matching bases. CDR3 length: 15 residues. Germline V CDR1 and CDR2: SGHTA, FQGTGA. Trimming took off 5 bases at V and 3 bases at J, with 13 bases between the two ends. Looking up the rest from reference TRBV7-3 and TRBJ2-2 gives the full variable domain: GAGVSQTPSNKVTEKGKYVELRCDPISGHTALYWYRQSLGQGPEFLIYFQGTGAADDSGLPNDRFFAVRPEGSVSTLKIQRTERGDSAVYLCASSAQGSYTGELFFGEGSRLTVL.

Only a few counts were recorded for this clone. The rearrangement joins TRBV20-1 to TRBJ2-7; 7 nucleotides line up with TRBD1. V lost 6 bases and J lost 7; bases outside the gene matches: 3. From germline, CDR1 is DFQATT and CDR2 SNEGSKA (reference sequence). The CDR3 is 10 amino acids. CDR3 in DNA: TGCAGTGCCTCCAGGGGGGAGCAGTACGTC. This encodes CSASRGEQYV.

CDR3 DNA: TGTGCCACCAGCAGAGGACCAACAGGGAGTTCGAAGAACTATGGCTACACCTTC. Translated, it gives CATSRGPTGSSKNYGYTF. The chain uses TRBV15 and TRBJ1-2, with D maybe TRBD1 (6 bases). The CDR3 is made up of 18 amino acids. From germline, CDR1 is LNHNV and CDR2 YYDKDF (reference sequence). Trimming pared 1 base from V and 2 bases from J, leaving 20 bases between.

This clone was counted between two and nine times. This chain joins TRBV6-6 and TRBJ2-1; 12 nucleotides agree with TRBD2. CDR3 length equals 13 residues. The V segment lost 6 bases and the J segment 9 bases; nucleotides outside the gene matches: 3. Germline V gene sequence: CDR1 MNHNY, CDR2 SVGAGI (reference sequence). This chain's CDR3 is CASRELAGGEQFF. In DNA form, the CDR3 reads TGTGCCAGCAGAGAACTAGCGGGAGGTGAGCAGTTCTTC.

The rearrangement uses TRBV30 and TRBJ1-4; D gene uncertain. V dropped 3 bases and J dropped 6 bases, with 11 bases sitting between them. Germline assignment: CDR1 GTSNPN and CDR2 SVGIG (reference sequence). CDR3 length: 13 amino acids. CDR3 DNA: TGTGCCTGGAGGCGTCAGACCTATGAAAAACTGTTTTTT. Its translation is CAWRRQTYEKLFF.

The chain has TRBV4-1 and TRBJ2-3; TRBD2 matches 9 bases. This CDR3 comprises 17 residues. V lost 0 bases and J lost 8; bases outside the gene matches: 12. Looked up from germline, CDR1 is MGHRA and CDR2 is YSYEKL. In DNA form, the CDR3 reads TGCGCCAGCAGCCAAGACGGGGTGACTAGCGGAGTAGTTACGCAGTATTTT. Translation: CASSQDGVTSGVVTQYF.

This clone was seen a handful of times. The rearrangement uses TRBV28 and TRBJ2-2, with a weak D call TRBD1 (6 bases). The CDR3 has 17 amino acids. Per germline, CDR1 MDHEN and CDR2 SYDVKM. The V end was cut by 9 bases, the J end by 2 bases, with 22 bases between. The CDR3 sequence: CASSDPRGQINTGELFF. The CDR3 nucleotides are TGTGCCAGTTCAGACCCTCGTGGACAGATAAACACCGGGGAGCTGTTTTTT.

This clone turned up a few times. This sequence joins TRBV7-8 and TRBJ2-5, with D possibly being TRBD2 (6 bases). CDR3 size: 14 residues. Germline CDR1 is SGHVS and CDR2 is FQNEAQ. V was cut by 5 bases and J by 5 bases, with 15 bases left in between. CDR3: CASSPGSIGETQYF. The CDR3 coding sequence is TGTGCCAGCAGCCCCGGGAGTATAGGGGAGACCCAGTACTTC.

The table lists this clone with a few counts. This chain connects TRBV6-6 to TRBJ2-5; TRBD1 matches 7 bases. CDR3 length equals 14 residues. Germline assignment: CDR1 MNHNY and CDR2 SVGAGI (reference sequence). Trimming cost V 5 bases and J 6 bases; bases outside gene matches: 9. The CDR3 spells CASSPPGQRKTQYF. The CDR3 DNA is TGTGCCAGCAGTCCCCCGGGACAGCGGAAGACCCAGTACTTC.

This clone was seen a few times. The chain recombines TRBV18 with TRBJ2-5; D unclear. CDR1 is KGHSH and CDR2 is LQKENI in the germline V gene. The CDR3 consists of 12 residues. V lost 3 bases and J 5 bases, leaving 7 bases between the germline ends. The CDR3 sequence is CASSPSWETQYF. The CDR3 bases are TGTGCCAGCTCACCCAGTTGGGAGACCCAGTACTTC.

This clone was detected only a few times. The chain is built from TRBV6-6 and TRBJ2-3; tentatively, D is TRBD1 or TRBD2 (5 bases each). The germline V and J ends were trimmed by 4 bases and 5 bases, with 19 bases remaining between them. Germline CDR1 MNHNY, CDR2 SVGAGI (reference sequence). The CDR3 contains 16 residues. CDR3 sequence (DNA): TGTGCCAGCAGTTCGACTGGACATGGAGGTGGAGATACGCAGTATTTT. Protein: CASSSTGHGGGDTQYF.